The sequence of this T cell receptor (beta chain) was determined in a study of cytomegalovirus exposure and HLA in healthy donors. General observations from the study: Accounts indicate the classifier identified cytomegalovirus status with strong specificity and sensitivity.

13 Jbeta primers and 60 Vbeta primers were used for the PCR. The method was immunoSEQ multiplex PCR; TCRdb's version includes in-frame clones alone and lacks a portion of them. Its table lists some 120,000 clones. The length of the CDR3 is 15 residues. Germline-derived CDR1 and CDR2 are LNHDA and SQIVND (reference sequence). With V trimmed by 5 bases and J by 9 bases, 10 bases remained unmatched. Details on this clone: Its antigen is unknown.

The rearrangement links TRBV19 to TRBJ2-1; 10 nucleotides align to TRBD2. Material: PBMCs. This sequence was found in a young man in good health and CMV-seronegative. The CDR3 spells CASSWLAGERGEQFF. CDR3 nucleotide sequence: TGTGCCAGTAGTTGGCTAGCGGGAGAACGGGGTGAGCAGTTCTTC.